This T cell receptor (beta chain) came from a study of blood T cell repertoires in COVID-19. Overall study context: Sites across the United States, Italy and Spain contributed samples from acute and convalescent COVID-19. PBMCs, B-cell-depleted T cells, or T cells provided the cDNA or gDNA that made up the material.

In the authors' methods: It was from reference gene primer amplification that nucleated cell counts were estimated. TCRdb keeps only in-frame clones here, not all; method: immunoSEQ multiplex PCR. V and J calls and clone size come straight from that table; D and trimming were deduced from the DNA. This sample has roughly 80,000 clones, with over 80% found just once. The germline V gene encodes CDR1 ENHRY and CDR2 SYGVKD. This CDR3 contains 16 residues. Trimming took 4 bases from V and 7 from J; bases not matched to a gene: 11. This TCR was recovered from a man between 50 and 59 years old with acute or convalescent COVID-19. The sample comprised peripheral blood. V is TRBV10-3 and J is TRBJ1-4; TRBD1 matches at 8 bases. The CDR3 DNA reads as TGTGCCATCAGTGCCTTTACAGGACAGGGCGTTGAAAAACTGTTTTTT. Encoded protein: CAISAFTGQGVEKLFF.